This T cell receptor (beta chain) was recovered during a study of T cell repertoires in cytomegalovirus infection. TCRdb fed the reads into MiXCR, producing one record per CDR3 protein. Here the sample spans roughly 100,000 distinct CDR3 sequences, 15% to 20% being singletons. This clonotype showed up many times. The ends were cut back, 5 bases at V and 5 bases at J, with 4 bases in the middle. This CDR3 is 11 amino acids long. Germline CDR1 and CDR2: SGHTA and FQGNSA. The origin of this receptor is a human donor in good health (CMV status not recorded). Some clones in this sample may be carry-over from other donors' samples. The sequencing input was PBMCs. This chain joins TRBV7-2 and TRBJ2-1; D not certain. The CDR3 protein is CASSTNNEQFF. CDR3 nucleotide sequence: TGTGCCAGCAGCACCAACAATGAGCAGTTCTTC.